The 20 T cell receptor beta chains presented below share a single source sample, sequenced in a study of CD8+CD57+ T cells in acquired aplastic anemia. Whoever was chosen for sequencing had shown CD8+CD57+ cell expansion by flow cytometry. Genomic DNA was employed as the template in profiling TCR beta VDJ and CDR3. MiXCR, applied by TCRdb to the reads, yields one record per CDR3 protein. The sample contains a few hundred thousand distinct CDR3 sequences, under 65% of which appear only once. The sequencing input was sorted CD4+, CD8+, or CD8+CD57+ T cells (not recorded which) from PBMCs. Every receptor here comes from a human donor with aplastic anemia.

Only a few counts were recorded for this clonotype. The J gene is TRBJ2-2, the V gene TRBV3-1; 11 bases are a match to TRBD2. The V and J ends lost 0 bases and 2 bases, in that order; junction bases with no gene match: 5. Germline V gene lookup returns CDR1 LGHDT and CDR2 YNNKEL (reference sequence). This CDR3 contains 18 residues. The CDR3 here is CASSQELAGAVNTGELFF. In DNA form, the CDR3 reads TGTGCCAGCAGCCAAGAACTAGCGGGGGCCGTAAACACCGGGGAGCTGTTTTTT. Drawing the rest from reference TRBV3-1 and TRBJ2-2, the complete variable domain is DTAVSQTPKYLVTQMGNDKSIKCEQNLGHDTMYWYKQDSKKFLKIMFSYNNKELIINETVPNRFSPKSPDKAHLNLHINSLELGDSAVYFCASSQELAGAVNTGELFFGEGSRLTVL.

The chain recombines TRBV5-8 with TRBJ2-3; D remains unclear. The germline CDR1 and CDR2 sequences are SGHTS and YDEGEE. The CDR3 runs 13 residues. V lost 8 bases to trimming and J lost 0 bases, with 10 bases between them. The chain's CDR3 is CASSMASTDTQYF. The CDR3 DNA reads TGTGCCAGTAGTATGGCGAGCACAGATACGCAGTATTTT.

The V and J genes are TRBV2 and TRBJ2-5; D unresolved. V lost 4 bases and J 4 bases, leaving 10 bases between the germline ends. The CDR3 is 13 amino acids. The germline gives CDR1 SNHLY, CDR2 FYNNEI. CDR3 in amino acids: CASSAIWGETQYF. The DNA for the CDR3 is TGTGCCAGCAGTGCAATCTGGGGAGAGACCCAGTACTTC.

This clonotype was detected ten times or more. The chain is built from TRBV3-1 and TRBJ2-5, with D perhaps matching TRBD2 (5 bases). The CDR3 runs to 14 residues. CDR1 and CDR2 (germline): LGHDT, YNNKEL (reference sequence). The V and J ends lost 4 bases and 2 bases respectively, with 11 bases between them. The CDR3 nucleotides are TGTGCCAGCAGCCCACTAGAAGGGCAAGAGACCCAGTACTTC. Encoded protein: CASSPLEGQETQYF.

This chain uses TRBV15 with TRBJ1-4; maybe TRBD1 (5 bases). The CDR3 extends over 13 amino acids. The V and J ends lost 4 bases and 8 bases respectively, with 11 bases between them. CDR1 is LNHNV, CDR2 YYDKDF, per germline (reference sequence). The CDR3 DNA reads TGTGCCACCAGCATTGACAGTTTCGAAAAACTGTTTTTT. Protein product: CATSIDSFEKLFF.

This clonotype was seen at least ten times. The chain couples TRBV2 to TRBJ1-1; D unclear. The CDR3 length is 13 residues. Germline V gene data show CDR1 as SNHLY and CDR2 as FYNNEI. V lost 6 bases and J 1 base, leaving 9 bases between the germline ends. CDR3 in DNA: TGTGCCAGCAGCCAAGGTGGGAACACTGAAGCTTTCTTT. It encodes CASSQGGNTEAFF. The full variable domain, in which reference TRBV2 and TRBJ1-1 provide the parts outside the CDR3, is EPEVTQTPSHQVTQMGQEVILRCVPISNHLYFYWYRQILGQKVEFLVSFYNNEISEKSEIFDDQFSVERPDGSNFTLKIRSTKLEDSAMYFCASSQGGNTEAFFGQGTRLTVV.

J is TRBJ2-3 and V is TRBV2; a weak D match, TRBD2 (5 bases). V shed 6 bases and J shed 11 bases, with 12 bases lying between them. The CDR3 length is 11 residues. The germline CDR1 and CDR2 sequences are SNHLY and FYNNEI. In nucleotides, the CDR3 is TGTGCCAGCAGAGACTACAATGAGCAGTATTTT. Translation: CASRDYNEQYF.

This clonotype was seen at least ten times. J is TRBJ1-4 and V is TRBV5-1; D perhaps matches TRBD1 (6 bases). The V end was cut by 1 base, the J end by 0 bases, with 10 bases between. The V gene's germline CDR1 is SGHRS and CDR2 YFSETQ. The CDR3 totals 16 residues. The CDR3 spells CASSLFGGATNEKLFF. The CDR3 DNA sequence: TGCGCCAGCAGCTTGTTCGGGGGCGCAACTAATGAAAAACTGTTTTTT.

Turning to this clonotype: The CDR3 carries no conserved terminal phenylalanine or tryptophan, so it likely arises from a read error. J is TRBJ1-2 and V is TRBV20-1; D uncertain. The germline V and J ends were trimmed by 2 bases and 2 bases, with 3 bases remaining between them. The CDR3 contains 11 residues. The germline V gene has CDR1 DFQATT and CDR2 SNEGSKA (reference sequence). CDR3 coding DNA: TGCAGTGCTAGACGAAACTATGGCTACACCCTC. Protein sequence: CSARRNYGYTL.

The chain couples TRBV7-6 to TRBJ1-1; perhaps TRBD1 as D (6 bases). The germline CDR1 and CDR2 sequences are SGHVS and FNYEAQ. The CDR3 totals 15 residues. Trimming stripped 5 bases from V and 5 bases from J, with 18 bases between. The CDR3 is CASSPSQGRRTEAFF. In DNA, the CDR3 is TGTGCCAGCAGCCCCTCGCAGGGGCGGAGGACTGAAGCTTTCTTT.

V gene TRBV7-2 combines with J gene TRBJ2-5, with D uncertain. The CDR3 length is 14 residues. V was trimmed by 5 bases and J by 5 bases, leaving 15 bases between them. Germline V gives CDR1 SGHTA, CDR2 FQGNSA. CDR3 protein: CASSPTNGWETQYF. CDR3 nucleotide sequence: TGTGCCAGCAGCCCAACCAATGGCTGGGAGACCCAGTACTTC.

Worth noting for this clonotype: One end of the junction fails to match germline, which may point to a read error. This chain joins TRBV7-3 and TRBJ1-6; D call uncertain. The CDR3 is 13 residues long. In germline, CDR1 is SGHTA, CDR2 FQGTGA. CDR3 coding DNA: TGTGAAAGCAGCTTGAAGCTGTCCTCACCCTTCCACTTT. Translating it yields CESSLKLSSPFHF.

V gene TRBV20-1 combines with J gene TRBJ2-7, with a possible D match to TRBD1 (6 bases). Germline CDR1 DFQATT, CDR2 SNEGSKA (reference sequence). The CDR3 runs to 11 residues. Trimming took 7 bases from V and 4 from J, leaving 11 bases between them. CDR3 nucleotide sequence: TGCAGTGGCCAGGGGTATTACGAGCAGTACTTC. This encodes CSGQGYYEQYF.

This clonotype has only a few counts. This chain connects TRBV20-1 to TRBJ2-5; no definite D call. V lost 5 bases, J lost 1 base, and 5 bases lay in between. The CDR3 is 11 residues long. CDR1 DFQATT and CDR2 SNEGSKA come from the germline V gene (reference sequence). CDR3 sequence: CSAPLQETQYF. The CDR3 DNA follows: TGCAGTGCTCCCCTCCAAGAGACCCAGTACTTC.

The CDR3 reads CSVPRTSGSELFF. CDR3 in DNA: TGCAGCGTTCCTCGGACTAGCGGTTCGGAGCTGTTTTTT. This chain connects TRBV29-1 to TRBJ2-2, with 10 bases aligning to TRBD2. Germline V gene sequence: CDR1 SQVTM, CDR2 ANQGSEA. This CDR3 spans 13 amino acids. V lost 5 bases and J lost 10; bases outside the gene matches: 7.

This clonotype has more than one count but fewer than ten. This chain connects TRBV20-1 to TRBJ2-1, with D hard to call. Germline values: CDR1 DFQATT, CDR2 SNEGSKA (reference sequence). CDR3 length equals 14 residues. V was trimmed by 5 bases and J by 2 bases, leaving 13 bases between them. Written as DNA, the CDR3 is TGCAGTGCTCGGACCTTTACCCCCTACAATGAGCAGTTCTTC. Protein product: CSARTFTPYNEQFF.

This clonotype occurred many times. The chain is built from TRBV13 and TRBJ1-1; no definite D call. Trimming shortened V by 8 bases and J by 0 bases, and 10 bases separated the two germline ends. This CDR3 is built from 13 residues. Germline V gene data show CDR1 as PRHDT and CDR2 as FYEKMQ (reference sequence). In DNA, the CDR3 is TGTGCCAGCGGTGCCAGGCTGAACACTGAAGCTTTCTTT. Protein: CASGARLNTEAFF.

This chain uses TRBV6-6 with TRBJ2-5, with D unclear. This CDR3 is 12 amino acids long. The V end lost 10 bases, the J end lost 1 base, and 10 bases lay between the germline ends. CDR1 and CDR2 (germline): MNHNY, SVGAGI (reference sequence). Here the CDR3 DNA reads TGTGCCACTGGGGTGAGCCAAGAGACCCAGTACTTC. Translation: CATGVSQETQYF.

CDR3 sequence reads: CASSSAGRVRNEQFF. The CDR3 DNA sequence: TGTGCCAGCAGCAGTGCTGGTAGGGTTCGGAATGAGCAGTTCTTC. The rearrangement uses TRBV7-9 and TRBJ2-1; D gene ambiguous. Germline values: CDR1 SEHNR, CDR2 FQNEAQ (reference sequence). Trimming took 5 bases from V and 7 from J, leaving 18 bases between them. The CDR3 spans 15 residues.

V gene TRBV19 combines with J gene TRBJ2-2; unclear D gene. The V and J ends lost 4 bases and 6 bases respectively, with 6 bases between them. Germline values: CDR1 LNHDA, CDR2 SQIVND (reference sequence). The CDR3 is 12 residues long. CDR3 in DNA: TGTGCCAGTAGTACCTTGGCCGGGGAGCTGTTTTTT. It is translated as CASSTLAGELFF.